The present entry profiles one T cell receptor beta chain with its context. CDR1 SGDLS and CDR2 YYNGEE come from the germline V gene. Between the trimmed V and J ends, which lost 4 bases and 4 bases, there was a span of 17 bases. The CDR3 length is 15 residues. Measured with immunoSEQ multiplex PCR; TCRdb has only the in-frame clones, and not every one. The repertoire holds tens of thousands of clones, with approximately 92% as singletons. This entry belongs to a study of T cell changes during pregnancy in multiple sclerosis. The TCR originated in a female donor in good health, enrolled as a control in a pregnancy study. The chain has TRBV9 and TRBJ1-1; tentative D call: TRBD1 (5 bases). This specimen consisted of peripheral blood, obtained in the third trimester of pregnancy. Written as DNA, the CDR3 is TGTGCCAGCAGCTGGGGGGAGGCAGGGCCCACTGAAGCTTTCTTT. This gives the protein CASSWGEAGPTEAFF. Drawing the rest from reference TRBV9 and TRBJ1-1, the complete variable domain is DSGVTQTPKHLITATGQRVTLRCSPRSGDLSVYWYQQSLDQGLQFLIQYYNGEERAKGNILERFSAQQFPDLHSELNLSSLELGDSALYFCASSWGEAGPTEAFFGQGTRLTVV.